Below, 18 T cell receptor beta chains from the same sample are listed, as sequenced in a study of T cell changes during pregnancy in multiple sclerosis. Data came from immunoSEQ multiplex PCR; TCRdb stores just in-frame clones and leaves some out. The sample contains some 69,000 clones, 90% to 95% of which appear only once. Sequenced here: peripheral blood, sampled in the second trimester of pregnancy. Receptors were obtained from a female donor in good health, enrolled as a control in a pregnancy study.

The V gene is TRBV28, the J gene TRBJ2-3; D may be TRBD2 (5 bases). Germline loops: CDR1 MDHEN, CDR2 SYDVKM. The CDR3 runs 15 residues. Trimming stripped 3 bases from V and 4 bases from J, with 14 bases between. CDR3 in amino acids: CASSLFRGHADTQYF. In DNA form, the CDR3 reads TGTGCCAGCAGTTTGTTCCGGGGTCACGCAGATACGCAGTATTTT.

The CDR3 DNA reads TGTGCCACCAGCAGAGGATCGTCAGGGTCAAAATCACCCCTCCACTTT. Translating it yields CATSRGSSGSKSPLHF. The chain employs TRBV15 and TRBJ1-6; maybe TRBD1 (5 bases). Germline CDR1 and CDR2: LNHNV and YYDKDF (reference sequence). The CDR3 is 16 residues long. With 1 base removed from V and 10 bases from J, the gap between germline ends came to 17 bases.

CDR3 nucleotides: TGTGCCAGCAGCTTAGGTCAGGACAGGTGGTCGGCTGAAGCTTTCTTT. It specifies CASSLGQDRWSAEAFF. The rearrangement uses TRBV7-8 and TRBJ1-1; 7 bases are shared with TRBD1. The V and J ends lost 1 base and 6 bases, in that order; junction bases with no gene match: 11. The germline gives CDR1 SGHVS, CDR2 FQNEAQ. This CDR3 has 16 residues. Complete variable domain (other parts from reference TRBV7-8 and TRBJ1-1): GAGVSQSPRYKVAKRGQDVALRCDPISGHVSLFWYQQALGQGPEFLTYFQNEAQLDKSGLPSDRFFAERPEGSVSTLKIQRTQQEDSAVYLCASSLGQDRWSAEAFFGQGTRLTVV.

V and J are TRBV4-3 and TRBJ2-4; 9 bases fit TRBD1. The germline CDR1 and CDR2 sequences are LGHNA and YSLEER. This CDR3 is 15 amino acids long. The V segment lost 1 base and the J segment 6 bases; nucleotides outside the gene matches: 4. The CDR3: CASSQVRDRVNIQYF. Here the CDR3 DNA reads TGCGCCAGCAGCCAAGTCCGGGACAGGGTAAACATTCAGTACTTC.

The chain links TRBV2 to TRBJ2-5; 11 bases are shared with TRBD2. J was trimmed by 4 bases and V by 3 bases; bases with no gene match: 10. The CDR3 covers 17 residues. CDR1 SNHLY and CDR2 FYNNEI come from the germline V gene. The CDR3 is CASSDTTLAGGGETQYF. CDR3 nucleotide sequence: TGTGCCAGCAGTGACACCACTCTAGCGGGGGGCGGAGAGACCCAGTACTTC.

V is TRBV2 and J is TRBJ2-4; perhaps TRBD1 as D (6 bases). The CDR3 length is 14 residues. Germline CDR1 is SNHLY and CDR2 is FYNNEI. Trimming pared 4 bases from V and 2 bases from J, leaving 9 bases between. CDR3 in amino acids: CASSGTGSKNIQYF. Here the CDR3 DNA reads TGTGCCAGCAGTGGAACAGGGTCCAAAAACATTCAGTACTTC.

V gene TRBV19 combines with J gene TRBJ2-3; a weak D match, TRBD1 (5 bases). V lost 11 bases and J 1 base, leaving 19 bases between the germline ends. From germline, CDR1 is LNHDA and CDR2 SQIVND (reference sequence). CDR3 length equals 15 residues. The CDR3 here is CASNKGPYGTDTQYF. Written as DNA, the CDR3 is TGTGCCTCCAATAAGGGGCCCTATGGCACAGATACGCAGTATTTT. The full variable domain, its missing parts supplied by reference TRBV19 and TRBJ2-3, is DGGITQSPKYLFRKEGQNVTLSCEQNLNHDAMYWYRQDPGQGLRLIYYSQIVNDFQKGDIAEGYSVSREKKESFPLTVTSAQKNPTAFYLCASNKGPYGTDTQYFGPGTRLTVL.

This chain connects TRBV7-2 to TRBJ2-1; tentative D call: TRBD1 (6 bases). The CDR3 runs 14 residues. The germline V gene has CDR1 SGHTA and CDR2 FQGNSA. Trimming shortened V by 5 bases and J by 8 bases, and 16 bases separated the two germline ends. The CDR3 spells CASSPLDRLDEQFF. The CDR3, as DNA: TGTGCCAGCAGCCCCCTGGACAGACTGGATGAGCAGTTCTTC. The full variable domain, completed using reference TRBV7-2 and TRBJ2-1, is GAGVSQSPSNKVTEKGKDVELRCDPISGHTALYWYRQSLGQGLEFLIYFQGNSAPDKSGLPSDRFSAERTGGSVSTLTIQRTQQEDSAVYLCASSPLDRLDEQFFGPGTRLTVL.

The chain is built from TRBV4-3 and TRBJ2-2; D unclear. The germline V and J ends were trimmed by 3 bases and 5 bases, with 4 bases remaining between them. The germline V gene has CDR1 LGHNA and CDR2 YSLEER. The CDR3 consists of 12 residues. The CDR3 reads CASSQRTGELFF. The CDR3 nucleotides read TGCGCCAGCAGCCAGCGGACCGGGGAGCTGTTTTTT.

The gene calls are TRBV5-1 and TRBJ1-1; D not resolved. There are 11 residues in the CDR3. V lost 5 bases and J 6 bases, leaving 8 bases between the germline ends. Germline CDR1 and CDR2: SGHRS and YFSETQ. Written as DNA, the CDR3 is TGCGCCAGCAGAGAGGCGTCTGAAGCTTTCTTT. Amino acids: CASREASEAFF. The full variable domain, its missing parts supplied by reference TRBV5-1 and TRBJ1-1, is KAGVTQTPRYLIKTRGQQVTLSCSPISGHRSVSWYQQTPGQGLQFLFEYFSETQRNKGNFPGRFSGRQFSNSRSEMNVSTLELGDSALYLCASREASEAFFGQGTRLTVV.

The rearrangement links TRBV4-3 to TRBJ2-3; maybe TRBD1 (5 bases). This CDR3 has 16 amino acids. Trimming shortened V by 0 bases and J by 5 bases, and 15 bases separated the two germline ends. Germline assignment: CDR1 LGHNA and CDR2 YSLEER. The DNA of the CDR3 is TGCGCCAGCAGCCAAGATCCAGGGTCCCTACTAGATACGCAGTATTTT. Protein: CASSQDPGSLLDTQYF.

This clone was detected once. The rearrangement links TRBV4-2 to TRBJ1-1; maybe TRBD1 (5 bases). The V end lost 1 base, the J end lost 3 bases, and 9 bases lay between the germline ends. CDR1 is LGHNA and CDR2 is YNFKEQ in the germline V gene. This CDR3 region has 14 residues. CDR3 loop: CASSQGGLDTEAFF. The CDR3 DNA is TGTGCCAGCAGCCAAGGGGGCCTAGACACTGAAGCTTTCTTT.

This CDR3 reads CASKLPLYNEQFF. The CDR3 nucleotides read TGTGCCAGCAAACTACCCCTCTACAATGAGCAGTTCTTC. The chain combines TRBV6-1 with TRBJ2-1; D remains ambiguous. V lost 7 bases and J 3 bases, leaving 10 bases between the germline ends. CDR3 length: 13 residues. The germline V gene encodes CDR1 MNHNS and CDR2 SASEGT.

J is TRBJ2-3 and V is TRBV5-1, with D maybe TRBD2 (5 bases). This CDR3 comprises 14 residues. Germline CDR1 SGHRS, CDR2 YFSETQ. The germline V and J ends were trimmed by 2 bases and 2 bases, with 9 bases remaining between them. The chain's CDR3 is CASSFSRDTDTQYF. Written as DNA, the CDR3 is TGCGCCAGCAGCTTTTCGAGGGACACAGATACGCAGTATTTT.

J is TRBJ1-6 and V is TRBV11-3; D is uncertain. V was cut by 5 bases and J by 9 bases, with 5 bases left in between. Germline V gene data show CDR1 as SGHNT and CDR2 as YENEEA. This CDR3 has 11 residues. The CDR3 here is CASSRGSPLHF. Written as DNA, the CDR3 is TGTGCCAGCAGCCGAGGTTCACCCCTCCACTTT.

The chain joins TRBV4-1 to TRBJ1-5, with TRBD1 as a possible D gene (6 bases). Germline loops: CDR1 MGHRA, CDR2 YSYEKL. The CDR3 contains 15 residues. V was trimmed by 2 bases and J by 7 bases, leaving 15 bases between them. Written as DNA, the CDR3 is TGCGCCAGCAGCCAATCTCCACAGGGAGGGCAGCCCCAGCATTTT. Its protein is CASSQSPQGGQPQHF.

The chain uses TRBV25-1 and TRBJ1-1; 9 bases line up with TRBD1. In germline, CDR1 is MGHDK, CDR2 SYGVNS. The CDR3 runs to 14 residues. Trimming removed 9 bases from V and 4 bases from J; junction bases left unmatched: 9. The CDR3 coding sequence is TGTGCCAGTAACCACAGGGGGCACGGCACTGAAGCTTTCTTT. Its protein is CASNHRGHGTEAFF.

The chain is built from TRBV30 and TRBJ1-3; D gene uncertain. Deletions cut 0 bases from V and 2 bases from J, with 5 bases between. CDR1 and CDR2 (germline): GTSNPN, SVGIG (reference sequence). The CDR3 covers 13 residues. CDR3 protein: CAWSVTAGNTIYF. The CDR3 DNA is TGTGCCTGGAGTGTAACGGCTGGAAACACCATATATTTT.